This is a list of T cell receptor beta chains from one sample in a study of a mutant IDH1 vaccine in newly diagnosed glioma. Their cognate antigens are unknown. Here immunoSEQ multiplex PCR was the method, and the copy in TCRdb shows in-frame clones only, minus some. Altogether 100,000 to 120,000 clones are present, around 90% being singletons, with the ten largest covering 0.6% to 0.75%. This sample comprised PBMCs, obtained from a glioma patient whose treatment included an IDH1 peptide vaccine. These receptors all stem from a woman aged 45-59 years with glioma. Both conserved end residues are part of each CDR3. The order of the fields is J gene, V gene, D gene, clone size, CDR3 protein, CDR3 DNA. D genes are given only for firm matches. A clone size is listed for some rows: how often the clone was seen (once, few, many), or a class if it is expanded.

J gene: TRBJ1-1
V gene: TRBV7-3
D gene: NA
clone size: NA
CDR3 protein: CASSLLTIEAFF
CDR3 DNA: TGTGCCAGCAGCTTACTTACTATTGAAGCTTTCTTT

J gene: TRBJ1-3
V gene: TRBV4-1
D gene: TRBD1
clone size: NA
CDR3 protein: CASSQGGRGRPGNTIYF
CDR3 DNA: TGCGCCAGCAGCCAAGGAGGCAGGGGGAGACCTGGAAACACCATATATTTT

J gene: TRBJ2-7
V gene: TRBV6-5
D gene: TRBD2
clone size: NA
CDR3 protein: CASRYLAGGSSYEQYF
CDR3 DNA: TGTGCCAGCAGGTACCTAGCCGGGGGGAGCTCCTACGAGCAGTACTTC

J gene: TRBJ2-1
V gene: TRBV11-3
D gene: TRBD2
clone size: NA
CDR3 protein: CASSPPGGSTYNEQFF
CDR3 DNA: TGTGCCAGCAGCCCTCCCGGCGGGAGCACCTACAATGAGCAGTTCTTC

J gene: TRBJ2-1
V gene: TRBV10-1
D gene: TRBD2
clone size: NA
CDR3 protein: CASSEKRGSYNEQFF
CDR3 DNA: TGCGCCAGCAGTGAAAAGCGGGGCTCCTACAATGAGCAGTTCTTC

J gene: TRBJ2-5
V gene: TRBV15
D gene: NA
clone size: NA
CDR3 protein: CASADRSLETQYF
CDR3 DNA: TGTGCCAGTGCGGACAGATCTCTAGAGACCCAGTACTTC

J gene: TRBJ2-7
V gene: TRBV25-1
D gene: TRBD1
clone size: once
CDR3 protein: CARGDREVYEQYF
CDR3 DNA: TGTGCCAGGGGGGACAGGGAAGTCTACGAGCAGTACTTC

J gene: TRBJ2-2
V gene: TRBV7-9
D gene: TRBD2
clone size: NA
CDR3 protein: CASTPLLAGGGGNTGELFF
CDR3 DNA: TGTGCCAGCACCCCCCTTCTAGCGGGAGGCGGCGGGAACACCGGGGAGCTGTTTTTT

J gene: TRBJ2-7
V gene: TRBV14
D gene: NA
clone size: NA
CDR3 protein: CASSPALGEQYF
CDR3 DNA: TGTGCCAGCAGCCCAGCCCTGGGCGAGCAGTACTTC

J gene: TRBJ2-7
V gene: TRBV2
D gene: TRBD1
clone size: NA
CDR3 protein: CARRRDRMEEQYF
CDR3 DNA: TGTGCCAGGCGCCGGGACAGGATGGAAGAGCAGTACTTC

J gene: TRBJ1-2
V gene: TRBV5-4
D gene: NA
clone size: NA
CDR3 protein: CASSDYRIGYYGYTF
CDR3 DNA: TGTGCCAGCAGCGATTACAGGATAGGGTACTATGGCTACACCTTC